Below, 3 T cell receptor beta chains from the same sample are listed, as sequenced in a study of shared clonotypes between healthy human individuals. The repertoire was sequenced with immunoSEQ multiplex PCR; TCRdb's copy has only in-frame clones and lacks some. The sample holds 2 million to 2.5 million clones, 85% to 95% seen once. What was sequenced was naive CD4+ T cells sorted from blood. Subset meaning: CD45RA+ positively selected. The receptor set was obtained from a man younger than 35 in good health.

The rearrangement uses TRBV5-1 and TRBJ2-7; D ambiguous. The CDR3 is 15 residues long. V shed 3 bases and J shed 0 bases, with 13 bases lying between them. Looked up from germline, CDR1 is SGHRS and CDR2 is YFSETQ. The CDR3: CASSWTVGSSYEQYF. The CDR3, as DNA: TGCGCCAGCAGCTGGACCGTCGGCAGCTCCTACGAGCAGTACTTC.

The V and J genes are TRBV7-2 and TRBJ2-2, with TRBD2 identical over 8 bases. The CDR3 is 14 amino acids. The germline V gene encodes CDR1 SGHTA and CDR2 FQGNSA. The junction had 4 bases not matched to a gene; V was cut back by 4 bases and J by 6 bases. CDR3 sequence: CASSSTGGAGELFF. The CDR3 nucleotides read TGTGCCAGCAGCTCGACGGGAGGGGCCGGGGAGCTGTTTTTT.

The genes are TRBV1 and TRBJ1-2. TRBV1 is reported as a pseudogene. The CDR3 sequence is 17 residues long. CDR3 in amino acids: CTSSQDEPGTTNYGYTF. In DNA form, the CDR3 reads TGCACCAGCAGCCAAGATGAGCCAGGTACTACTAACTATGGCTACACCTTC.